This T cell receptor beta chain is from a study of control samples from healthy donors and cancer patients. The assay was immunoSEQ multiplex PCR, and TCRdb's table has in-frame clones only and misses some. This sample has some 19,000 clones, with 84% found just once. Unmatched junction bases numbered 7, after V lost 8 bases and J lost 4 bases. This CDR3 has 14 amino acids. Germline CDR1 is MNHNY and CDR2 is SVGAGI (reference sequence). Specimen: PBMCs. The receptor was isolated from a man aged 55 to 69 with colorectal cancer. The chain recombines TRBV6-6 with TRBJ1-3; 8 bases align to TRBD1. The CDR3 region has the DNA TGTGCCAGCGGCGACAGGGGATCCGGAAACACCATATATTTT. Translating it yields CASGDRGSGNTIYF.